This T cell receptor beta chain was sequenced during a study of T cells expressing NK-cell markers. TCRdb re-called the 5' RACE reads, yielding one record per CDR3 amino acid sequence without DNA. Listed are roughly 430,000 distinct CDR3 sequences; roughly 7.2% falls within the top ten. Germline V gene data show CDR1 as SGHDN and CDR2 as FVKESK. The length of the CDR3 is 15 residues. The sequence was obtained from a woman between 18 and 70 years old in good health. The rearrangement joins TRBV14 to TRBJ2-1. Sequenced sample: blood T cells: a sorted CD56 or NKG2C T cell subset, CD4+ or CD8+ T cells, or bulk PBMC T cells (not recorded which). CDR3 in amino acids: CASRRTGGPYNEQFF. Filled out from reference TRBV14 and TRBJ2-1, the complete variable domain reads EAGVTQFPSHSVIEKGQTVTLRCDPISGHDNLYWYRRVMGKEIKFLLHFVKESKQDESGMPNNRFLAERTGGTYSTLKVQPAELEDSGVYFCASRRTGGPYNEQFFGPGTRLTVL.